One T cell receptor beta chain is described in this entry. Its antigen remains undetermined. The record has no base qualities; no much larger clone is one base away. The cohort was made up of 500 to 800 healthy bone marrow donors. Cohort members were all nominally healthy when sampled, although unrecorded immune exposures were likely present. The donor tested CMV seronegative and was one of the 352 seronegative cohort members. A peripheral blood sample was collected from each donor, and TCR beta sequencing was performed on peripheral blood mononuclear cells. Genomic DNA extraction from the blood cell samples was performed with the Qiagen DNeasy Blood Extraction Kit. Library method: the immunoSEQ multiplex PCR assay. A mixture of 60 forward primers for TCR Vbeta segments and 13 reverse primers for TCR Jbeta segments was used in the multiplex PCR. The CDR3 region of rearranged TCR beta genes was amplified from genomic DNA with a multiplex PCR assay. The Illumina HiSeq System was used to sequence the amplified TCR beta libraries as 87-base-pair reads. Per the authors' processing: In a later analysis, 70 million to 95 million unique TCR beta chains were counted across the 650 to 750 repertoires, and about 9.9 million of these chains were shared by at least two donors. Raw reads were error-corrected and collapsed into unique sequences by a nearest-neighbor algorithm in which closely related sequences were merged to remove PCR and sequencing errors. V, D and J gene segments were assigned by aligning CDR3 sequences to IMGT reference sequences. For a sequence to be retained, a match of at least six nucleotides to both a V gene segment and a J gene segment was required. A rearrangement was called productive if the CDR3 had no stop codons and remained in frame with V and J, and every other rearrangement was called non-productive. CDR3 was defined according to IMGT convention as the region running from the second conserved V-encoded cysteine to the conserved J-encoded phenylalanine. In an earlier analysis of just under 600 of the donors, sequences lacking an unambiguous match to a single V gene segment were excluded. An earlier analysis of 587 of the donors called V segments functional above 56.7% productive rearrangements and segregating when the between-donor standard deviation exceeded 5%. To diagnose cytomegalovirus status from the catalog of TCR beta chain sequences, a statistical classification framework was built. V and J gene assignment, in a later analysis, came from comparing TCR nucleotide sequences with IMGT/GENE-DB human TR gene sequences. A later analysis assigned CDR3 sequences and most-parsimonious VDJ recombination scenarios with the TCRdist pipeline. In a later analysis, each TCR beta chain was defined by its CDR3 amino acid sequence together with its V-gene family, and reads without a unique V-gene family were excluded. To address suspected cross-contamination and a sequencing artifact, a later analysis removed around 600 highly shared, low-generation-probability nucleotide sequences. In a later analysis, a clonal expansion index for each public chain was calculated from normalized within-repertoire ranks of inferred template counts. A later analysis computed generation probabilities with a VDJ recombination model fitted to out-of-frame rearrangements, and checked the results against IGoR. Hypergeometric tests were used in a later analysis to score TCR-TCR, TCR-HLA and TCR-CMV co-occurrence, with a repertoire-size bias correction applied to the TCR pairs. False discovery rates were estimated in a later analysis by permuting HLA or CMV assignments 20 times. In a later analysis, co-occurring TCRs were grouped with DBSCAN, and TCRdist sequence similarity was added when clustering was performed within HLA-allele-positive subsets. Repertoires with fewer than 30,000 or more than 120,000 public chains, plus five repertoires with anomalous nucleotide sharing, were excluded from co-occurrence clustering. Held by TCRdb, this immuneACCESS table contains in-frame sequences only and omits some clones. Under half of the omission traces to an unresolved V gene where checked; the cause of the rest is unknown. V and J calls and clone size are those listed in that table; D and trimming were worked out from the DNA. Here the sample has some 100,000 clones; more than 65% occur a single time. The biggest ten clones account for around 1.2% of the sample.

The data belong to a study of cytomegalovirus exposure and HLA in healthy donors (dated by TCRdb to 2016 to 2017). Describing the broader study: In an earlier analysis of about 560 of the donors, approximately 260 Gb of sequence data and 90 million to 120 million unique TCR beta sequences from about 180 million T cells were reported. An early release covering more than 500 HLA-typed donors comprised approximately 290 gigabases of sequencing data and around 80 million unique TCR sequences. Among the roughly 410 genotyped donors, approximately 81% belonged to the genetic ancestry cluster associated with self-reported Caucasian donors. The study aimed to test whether cataloging public T cell receptors could reveal signatures of past pathogen exposure. The study profiled the T cell repertoires of some 610 subjects by immunosequencing and related them to cytomegalovirus serostatus. Along with the roughly 700-subject first cohort, a separate validation cohort of roughly 110 different subjects was used. To predict cytomegalovirus infection status, the study brought together high-throughput TCR immunosequencing, statistical association of individual TCRs with disease status, and machine learning. A later analysis re-examined previously published TCR beta repertoires from over 500 donors and added high-resolution HLA genotyping to investigate patterns of TCR occurrence. In the later analysis, no new phenotypic data were used to find candidate immune exposures; instead, reliance was placed on TCR beta sequences and their occurrence across donors. In an earlier analysis of roughly 580 of the donors, high-throughput TCR beta sequencing was used to judge whether each TCR beta V gene segment behaved as functional or pseudogenic. Alongside the repertoire data, information on donor age, sex, ethnicity and CMV serostatus was compiled. In a later genetic analysis, genome-wide SNP genotypes for about three fifths of the roughly 670 donors were used, and that subset was treated as a discovery cohort. All discovery cohort repertoires had been generated on a single sequencing platform. Class I and class II HLA loci were covered by the typing at four-digit resolution. The number of typed donors differed by locus: roughly 629-640 for A, B, C, DRB1 and DQB1; 500 to 550 for DQA1; around 580 for DPA1; and 400 to 480 for DPB1. A handful of DR-DQ haplotypes were treated as single units for association and clustering because of strong linkage in the cohort. Among some 400 genotyped donors of the cohort, an average of roughly 240,000 unique TCR beta nucleotide sequences were sequenced per donor, roughly a sixth of them non-productive.

What the research found in general, with its limitations: According to a later analysis, parvovirus B19, influenza, CMV and Epstein-Barr virus appeared linked to several top co-occurrence clusters. In a later analysis, HLA-associated TCR beta chains showed more clonal expansion and lower generation probabilities than non-associated chains that were equally common. A total of 150 or so TCR beta chains were listed by the study as associated with cytomegalovirus. The classifier was reported to diagnose cytomegalovirus status with high specificity and sensitivity in both the original and validation cohorts. When HLA alleles, especially DR and DQ, strongly co-occurred, TCR associations were difficult to assign to individual alleles. In vitro tests confirmed that a few of the cytomegalovirus-associated TCR beta chains recognize cytomegalovirus antigens. A later genetic analysis associated a missense DCLRE1C variant with V-gene and J-gene trimming of TCR beta chains, and an independent cohort replicated the association. A further reported finding was that TCR beta sequences accurately predicted the HLA-A and HLA-B alleles for most subjects in the first cohort. The cohort was sequenced for TCR beta chains only, and without alpha or paired-chain data the features that could be detected were limited. In a later analysis, around 15,000 TCR beta sequences were associated with specific HLA alleles at a false discovery rate of 0.05. Because some donors lacked HLA typing at each locus, the association tests relied only on the typed subset. According to a later analysis, most CMV-associated TCR beta chains appeared to be HLA-restricted, and the HLA associations seemed to be driven largely by CMV exposure. A later analysis found that TCR association rates varied across HLA loci, with DRB1 alleles showing the most associated TCRs and HLA-C alleles the fewest. CMV serostatus was the only immune exposure information available for the cohort. A cluster of highly shared sequence variants was judged likely to represent a technical artifact of the sequencing pipeline. Roughly uniform sequencing depth across donors was assumed in presence/absence analyses, although this assumption may not hold. Because counts were too low, roughly 16 rarely observed V segments, including chromosome 9 orphons, were left out of the earlier analysis of 587 of the donors. Linkage disequilibrium might explain the correlated functional status among segregating V segments, but an unknown experimental factor could not be ruled out. The authors suggested that the approach could potentially be extended to other disease states and immunological phenotypes. An earlier analysis of approximately 500 of the donors showed that most TCR beta V segments appeared in productive rearrangements either about 87% or about 30% of the time, which broadly matched IMGT annotations. A later genetic analysis reported fewer N-insertions in productive TCRs among donors in an Asian-associated ancestry cluster than the roughly 650-donor mean. While some public TCRs were present in many individuals, most TCR sequences turned up only very rarely across donors.

This TCR came from a woman younger than 30 in good health and CMV-seronegative. Sequencing input: PBMCs.

The DNA is as follows: TGTGCCAGCAGTTTTCTTGTAGGGACAGGAACCTACGAGCAGTACTTC. Its translation is CASSFLVGTGTYEQYF. This receptor chain uses TRBV28 and TRBJ2-7, with TRBD1 identical over 8 junction bases. CDR1 and CDR2 were assigned from the germline V gene as MDHEN and SYDVKM. From its cysteine to its phenylalanine, the CDR3 spans 16 amino acids. The entry retains the CDR3 DNA only, 48 bases that are in frame from base 1. V ends up 3 bases short and J 2 bases short, with an unmatched junction base count of 9.